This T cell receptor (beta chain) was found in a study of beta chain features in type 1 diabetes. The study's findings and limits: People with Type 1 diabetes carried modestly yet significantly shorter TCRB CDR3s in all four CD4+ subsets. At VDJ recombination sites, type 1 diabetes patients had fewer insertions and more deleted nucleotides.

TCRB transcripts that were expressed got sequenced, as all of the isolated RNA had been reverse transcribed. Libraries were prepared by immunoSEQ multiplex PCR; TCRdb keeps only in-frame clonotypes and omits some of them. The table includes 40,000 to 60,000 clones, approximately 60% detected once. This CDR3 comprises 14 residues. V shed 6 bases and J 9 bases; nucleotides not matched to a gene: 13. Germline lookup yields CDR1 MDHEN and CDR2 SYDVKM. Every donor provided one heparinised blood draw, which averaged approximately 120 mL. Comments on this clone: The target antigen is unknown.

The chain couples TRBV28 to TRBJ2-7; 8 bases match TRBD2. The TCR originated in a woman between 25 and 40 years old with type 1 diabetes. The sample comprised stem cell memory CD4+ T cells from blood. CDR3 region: CASSPPGGVPGQYF. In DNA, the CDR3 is TGTGCCAGCAGCCCTCCGGGAGGGGTCCCGGGGCAGTACTTC.